The clone carrying this T cell receptor (beta chain) was recorded a few times. Its antigen remains unidentified. TCRdb re-analysed the reads in MiXCR, keeping a single row per CDR3 protein. The sample includes tens of thousands of distinct CDR3 sequences, 20% to 25% of them seen just once. This specimen comes from a study of T cell repertoires in cytomegalovirus infection. The V and J ends lost 3 bases and 4 bases respectively, with 16 bases between them. This CDR3 contains 15 residues. CDR1 and CDR2 from the germline V gene are SGHVS and FQNEAQ. Sequenced material: PBMCs, sequenced either directly or after in vitro stimulation (not recorded which). The source is a human donor in good health (CMV status not recorded). Some clones in this sample may be carry-over from other donors' samples. This chain uses TRBV7-8 with TRBJ2-7; perhaps TRBD2 as D (6 bases). CDR3 loop: CASSFLEGSGYEQYF. CDR3 sequence (DNA): TGTGCCAGCAGCTTTTTGGAGGGCTCGGGATACGAGCAGTACTTC.